The 2 T cell receptor beta chains listed next were all sequenced from one sample in a study of molecular identifiers for immune sequencing clone quantification (dated by TCRdb to 2017 to 2018). The library was prepared using PCR. Sequencing relied on a NextSeq 500. TCRdb trimmed the raw reads at Q25, called clones with MiXCR and kept productive beta chains. Each CDR3 protein gets just one entry, which takes the most common genes and DNA from the rows behind it. A total of about 630,000 distinct CDR3 sequences appear in this sample, 25% of them only once. 0.75% to 0.8% of the sample is taken by the ten largest. Sequenced material: naive CD8+ T cells from blood, with Jurkat cell RNA spiked in. The label giving this sample's cell subset or site can be read as: FACS-sorted CD8+CD4-CCR7+CD45RA+ naive T cells. Source of these receptors: a human donor in good health. Some libraries in this study had Jurkat cell RNA spiked in.

The chain employs TRBV30 and TRBJ2-1, with a weak D call TRBD1 (5 bases). CDR3 length: 14 amino acids. The V gene lost 5 bases and the J gene lost 2 bases, with 13 bases spanning the gap. Germline lookup yields CDR1 GTSNPN and CDR2 SVGIG (reference sequence). CDR3 in amino acids: CAWVGQGTYNEQFF. CDR3 DNA: TGTGCCTGGGTAGGGCAGGGTACCTACAATGAGCAGTTCTTC.

This clonotype was seen a handful of times. V is TRBV6-2 or TRBV6-3 and J is TRBJ2-5; 10 bases are a match to TRBD1. Germline values: CDR1 MNHEY, CDR2 SVGEGT. This CDR3 comprises 18 residues. The junction had 12 bases not matched to a gene; V was cut back by 0 bases and J by 5 bases. The DNA for the CDR3 is TGTGCCAGCAGTTACTCCCCGCAGACAGGGGGCCCTCGGGAGACCCAGTACTTC. Protein product: CASSYSPQTGGPRETQYF.